A single sample is the source of the 23 T cell receptor beta chains below, sequenced in a study of blood T cell repertoires in COVID-19. Libraries were prepared by immunoSEQ multiplex PCR; TCRdb keeps only in-frame clonotypes and omits some of them. The data show 200,000 to 250,000 clones, with about 84% seen just once and roughly 7% held by the top ten. Source material: peripheral blood. These receptor sequences come from a woman aged 80 or older with COVID-19, enrolled during active disease.

This clone has a count of ten or more. At one of its ends the junction is not consistent with the germline gene, which may arise from a read error. V and J are TRBV6-6 and TRBJ1-5, with D perhaps matching TRBD1 (6 bases). Germline assignment: CDR1 MNHNY and CDR2 SVGAGI (reference sequence). The CDR3 has 14 amino acids. CDR3 coding DNA: TGTGCCAGCAGTTTCCACAGATCCCTTTTGGACAGCCTTTTT. Encoded protein: CASSFHRSLLDSLF.

This rearrangement joins TRBV28 to TRBJ1-5, with D unclear. The CDR3 totals 11 residues. The germline V gene encodes CDR1 MDHEN and CDR2 SYDVKM. The V gene lost 8 bases and the J gene lost 4 bases, with 6 bases spanning the gap. Here the CDR3 reads CASRGNQPQHF. CDR3 coding DNA: TGTGCCAGCCGAGGGAATCAGCCCCAGCATTTT.

Comments on this clone: Other DNA sequences in this specimen translate into the identical CDR3. The chain joins TRBV5-1 to TRBJ2-4; D remains ambiguous. The germline V and J ends were trimmed by 0 bases and 8 bases, with 15 bases remaining between them. The CDR3 covers 15 residues. Germline V gene data show CDR1 as SGHRS and CDR2 as YFSETQ. This chain's CDR3 is CASSLALPTVDIQYF. In DNA, the CDR3 is TGCGCCAGCAGCTTGGCCCTGCCCACGGTAGACATTCAGTACTTC.

This sequence joins TRBV5-1 and TRBJ2-5, with a possible D match to TRBD2 (6 bases). The V end lost 0 bases, the J end lost 1 base, and 16 bases lay between the germline ends. Germline V gene data show CDR1 as SGHRS and CDR2 as YFSETQ. The CDR3 length is 17 residues. The CDR3 DNA reads as TGCGCCAGCAGCTTGGTTCCCGGGGGTAGCGGCCAAGAGACCCAGTACTTC. It specifies CASSLVPGGSGQETQYF.

The genes are TRBV28 and TRBJ2-5, with 8 bases matching TRBD1. V lost 7 bases and J lost 3; bases outside the gene matches: 7. The CDR3 sequence is 14 residues long. Germline V gene lookup returns CDR1 MDHEN and CDR2 SYDVKM. The CDR3 region has the DNA TGTGCCAGCACCCGACAGGGGATTGAAGAGACCCAGTACTTC. The encoded protein is CASTRQGIEETQYF.

This chain joins TRBV21-1 and TRBJ2-5; TRBD1 is taken as the D call from the table, unchecked against the DNA. TRBV21-1 is given as a pseudogene. The CDR3 consists of 14 residues. This CDR3 is CASTRQGRTETQYF. The CDR3 DNA follows: TGTGCCAGCACCCGACAGGGGAGGACGGAGACCCAGTACTTC.

The chain links TRBV24-1 to TRBJ2-3; 8 bases map to TRBD1. The CDR3 is 15 residues long. The ends lost 4 bases at V and 6 bases at J; junction bases unmatched: 8. Germline V gene sequence: CDR1 KGHDR, CDR2 SFDVKD. Here the CDR3 DNA reads TGTGCCACCAGTGAGGCCAGGGGGCGTGGGGATACGCAGTATTTT. Encoded protein: CATSEARGRGDTQYF.

V and J are TRBV5-1 and TRBJ2-5; 8 positions agree with TRBD2. V lost 6 bases and J lost 2; bases outside the gene matches: 12. The CDR3 length is 16 residues. In germline, CDR1 is SGHRS, CDR2 YFSETQ. CDR3 region: CASTLTSGGKQETQYF. CDR3 in DNA: TGCGCCAGCACGCTCACTAGCGGAGGTAAACAAGAGACCCAGTACTTC.

The rearrangement links TRBV3-1 (or the pseudogene TRBV3-2) to TRBJ1-4; TRBD1 matches 9 bases. V was clipped by 2 bases and J by 0 bases; unmatched bases: 7. The CDR3 is made up of 18 amino acids. Germline V gene sequence: CDR1 LGHDT, CDR2 YNNKEL (reference sequence). The CDR3, as DNA: TGTGCCAGCAGCCAACCCCTGACAGGGGGGGCAACTAATGAAAAACTGTTTTTT. Amino acid sequence: CASSQPLTGGATNEKLFF.

The chain employs TRBV5-4 and TRBJ2-1, with TRBD1 matching over 8 bases. The germline V gene has CDR1 SGHNT and CDR2 YYREEE (reference sequence). There are 16 residues in the CDR3. V lost 5 bases to trimming and J lost 6 bases; unmatched junction nucleotides: 13. The CDR3 DNA sequence: TGTGCCAGCAGACAGACAGGGGCCATCGGGCTCAATGAGCAGTTCTTC. This gives the protein CASRQTGAIGLNEQFF.

V is TRBV7-8 and J is TRBJ1-2; 11 nucleotides line up with TRBD1. Trimming removed 5 bases from V and 7 bases from J; junction bases left unmatched: 12. Germline values: CDR1 SGHVS, CDR2 FQNEAQ. The CDR3 covers 16 residues. In DNA form, the CDR3 reads TGTGCCAGCAGCCTGATCCCTGGACAGGGGGCAGGTGGCTACACCTTC. Residues: CASSLIPGQGAGGYTF.

The gene calls are TRBV21-1 and TRBJ1-6; no DNA check was done on the table's D call, TRBD1. TRBV21-1 is assigned pseudogene status. The CDR3 extends over 21 amino acids. The CDR3: CASSKAHGTGVLSSYNSPLHF. DNA for the CDR3: TGTGCCAGCAGCAAAGCGCACGGGACAGGAGTTCTCAGCTCCTATAATTCACCCCTCCACTTT.

The rearrangement joins TRBV7-9 to TRBJ2-1, with D perhaps matching TRBD2 (6 bases). CDR3 length: 14 amino acids. Germline CDR1 and CDR2: SEHNR and FQNEAQ (reference sequence). Trimming pared 4 bases from V and 7 bases from J, leaving 14 bases between. CDR3 in DNA: TGTGCCAGCAGCTCAGAGACTAGTGGGAATGAGCAGTTCTTC. Translated: CASSSETSGNEQFF.

DNA of the CDR3: TGTGCCACCAGTATAAGCGGGGCAGATACGCAGTATTTT. It codes for CATSISGADTQYF. This chain joins TRBV24-1 and TRBJ2-3; 7 positions agree with TRBD2. This CDR3 comprises 13 residues. Germline V lookup: CDR1 KGHDR, CDR2 SFDVKD. The junction had 3 bases not matched to a gene; V was cut back by 6 bases and J by 4 bases.

CDR3 residues: CASSLAGASGETQYF. The CDR3 region has the DNA TGTGCCAGCAGCTTGGCCGGGGCTAGCGGGGAGACCCAGTACTTC. The V gene is TRBV5-4, the J gene TRBJ2-5; 8 bases map to TRBD2. CDR1 is SGHNT and CDR2 is YYREEE in the germline V gene (reference sequence). With V trimmed by 0 bases and J by 5 bases, 6 bases remained unmatched. The CDR3 is 15 amino acids.

The rearrangement joins TRBV6-5 to TRBJ1-5, with D possibly being TRBD1 (5 bases). The CDR3 is 13 amino acids. V lost 8 bases and J 3 bases, leaving 11 bases between the germline ends. Per the germline V gene, CDR1 is MNHEY and CDR2 is SVGAGI. For the CDR3, the DNA is TGTGCCAGCGGCGGACACTTCAATCAGCCCCAGCATTTT. Its translation is CASGGHFNQPQHF.

A few counts support this clone. The chain has TRBV4-2 and TRBJ2-3, with TRBD2 identical over 9 bases. After removal of 4 bases from V and 3 bases from J, the junction contained 8 bases not matched to a gene. CDR3 length: 16 residues. CDR1 is LGHNA and CDR2 is YNFKEQ in the germline V gene. The CDR3 reads CASSLGSTSGTDTQYF. CDR3 DNA sequence: TGTGCCAGCAGCCTGGGATCGACTAGCGGTACAGATACGCAGTATTTT.

The rearrangement links TRBV18 to TRBJ1-2; D is possibly TRBD1 (5 bases). Per germline, CDR1 KGHSH and CDR2 LQKENI. This CDR3 is built from 16 residues. V dropped 2 bases and J dropped 4 bases, with 17 bases sitting between them. The CDR3 DNA is TGTGCCAGCTCACCAGTCGGTTCAGGAAGGGGCTATGGCTACACCTTC. Translation gives CASSPVGSGRGYGYTF.

CDR3 in DNA: TGTGCCAGCAGCCCCGGGATGCAAGAGACCCAGTACTTC. It yields the protein CASSPGMQETQYF. This sequence joins TRBV9 and TRBJ2-5; weak D call: TRBD2 (5 bases). Trimming took off 4 bases at V and 2 bases at J, with 9 bases between the two ends. CDR1 is SGDLS and CDR2 is YYNGEE in the germline V gene. This CDR3 spans 13 amino acids.

J is TRBJ2-1 and V is TRBV25-1; 7 bases line up with TRBD2. CDR1 is MGHDK and CDR2 is SYGVNS in the germline V gene. Trimming removed 8 bases from V and 1 base from J; junction bases left unmatched: 11. This CDR3 contains 16 residues. CDR3 sequence (DNA): TGTGCCAGCCAGCGGGGAGGGGCACAATCCTACAATGAGCAGTTCTTC. Its translation is CASQRGGAQSYNEQFF. Full variable domain (missing parts from reference TRBV25-1 and TRBJ2-1): EADIYQTPRYLVIGTGKKITLECSQTMGHDKMYWYQQDPGMELHLIHYSYGVNSTEKGDLSSESTVSRIRTEHFPLTLESARPSHTSQYLCASQRGGAQSYNEQFFGPGTRLTVL.

The genes are TRBV12-5 and TRBJ2-7, with a tentative D call TRBD2 (6 bases). The germline gives CDR1 LGHNT, CDR2 FRNRAP. V shed 7 bases and J shed 4 bases, with 17 bases lying between them. The CDR3 extends over 14 amino acids. CDR3 coding DNA: TGTGCTAGTGCCGGGACGGTTGCGGGGTACGAGCAGTACTTC. It specifies CASAGTVAGYEQYF.

The chain joins TRBV29-1 to TRBJ1-1; the match to TRBD1 covers 10 bases. Germline trimming cut 2 bases from V and 5 bases from J; bases unmatched to any gene: 8. The CDR3 is made up of 15 amino acids. Per the germline V gene, CDR1 is SQVTM and CDR2 is ANQGSEA. DNA for the CDR3: TGCAGCGTTGAAAGACAGGGGGCTCGTTCTACTGAAGCTTTCTTT. Translated, it gives CSVERQGARSTEAFF.

This chain links TRBV5-1 with TRBJ2-1, with no clear D. This CDR3 is built from 13 residues. Trimming pared 3 bases from V and 2 bases from J, leaving 6 bases between. Germline CDR1 reads SGHRS; CDR2 reads YFSETQ. The CDR3 nucleotides are TGCGCCAGCAGCTCCGGTACCTACAATGAGCAGTTCTTC. It translates to CASSSGTYNEQFF.